This entry lists 13 T cell receptor beta chains sequenced from one sample in a study of blood T cells in healthy people across ages. It was with a sample-barcoded 5' primer and a J-beta primer mix that a second PCR of roughly 6 to 11 cycles was run. Via MiXCR, TCRdb re-called the 5' RACE reads, giving one row per CDR3 protein. Here the sample spans 500,000 to 600,000 distinct CDR3 sequences, about 26% being singletons. Sequencing used blood. These receptors were collected from a woman in her 70s in good health.

This clonotype occurred a few times. One end of the junction fails to match germline, which may point to a read error. This chain uses TRBV7-2 with TRBJ2-5, with a possible D match to TRBD2 (6 bases). The CDR3 consists of 14 residues. Germline CDR1 reads SGHTA; CDR2 reads FQGNSA. The CDR3 loop reads CASGLGTFTETQYF. The CDR3 nucleotides are TGTGCCAGCGGCTTAGGGACTTTCACGGAGACCCAGTACTTC.

This clonotype was picked up a small number of times. The final CDR3 position lacks the conserved phenylalanine or tryptophan, pointing to a likely read error. The chain uses TRBV7-9 and TRBJ1-1; the D gene is possibly TRBD1 (5 bases). CDR3 size: 13 residues. Between the trimmed V and J ends, which lost 6 bases and 3 bases, there was a span of 11 bases. Germline CDR1 reads SEHNR; CDR2 reads FQNEAQ (reference sequence). The CDR3 coding sequence is TGTGCCAGCAGTTCAGGGAAGGACACTGAAGCTTTCTCT. It specifies CASSSGKDTEAFS.

The V gene is TRBV6-6, the J gene TRBJ1-5, with 7 bases identical to TRBD1. The CDR3 has 14 amino acids. V was pared by 4 bases and J by 4 bases, with 4 bases of the junction left unmatched. The V gene's germline CDR1 is MNHNY and CDR2 SVGAGI (reference sequence). The CDR3 DNA is TGTGCCAGCAGTTCGGCAGGGGGAAATCAGCCCCAGCATTTT. It translates to CASSSAGGNQPQHF.

The chain has TRBV4-3 and TRBJ2-7; D unclear. This CDR3 has 14 amino acids. Germline loops: CDR1 LGHNA, CDR2 YSLEER. Trimming took off 2 bases at V and 0 bases at J, with 8 bases between the two ends. The CDR3 region is CASSQMSSSYEQYF. CDR3 sequence (DNA): TGCGCCAGCAGCCAAATGAGTAGCTCCTACGAGCAGTACTTC.

This clonotype was found many times. This CDR3 is CASSLIGRAYEQYF. The CDR3 DNA follows: TGTGCCAGCAGCCTCATTGGCAGGGCCTACGAGCAGTACTTC. V gene TRBV7-2 combines with J gene TRBJ2-7, with D possibly being TRBD1 (5 bases). Germline loops: CDR1 SGHTA, CDR2 FQGNSA. With 5 bases removed from V and 2 bases from J, the gap between germline ends came to 13 bases. There are 14 residues in the CDR3.

The J gene is TRBJ2-2, the V gene TRBV27, with 9 nucleotides matching TRBD1. The CDR3 totals 16 residues. The germline V gene encodes CDR1 MNHEY and CDR2 SMNVEV (reference sequence). J lost 7 bases, V lost 2 bases, and 8 bases had no gene match. The CDR3 region has the DNA TGTGCCAGCAGTTTACTCTACGGGACAGGGATCGGGGAGCTGTTTTTT. This encodes CASSLLYGTGIGELFF.

V gene TRBV2 combines with J gene TRBJ1-1, with D possibly TRBD1 on 6 matching bases. The V gene lost 11 bases and the J gene lost 0 bases, with 13 bases spanning the gap. Germline CDR1 SNHLY, CDR2 FYNNEI. The CDR3 contains 13 residues. Here the CDR3 reads CAGGAGVNTEAFF. DNA of the CDR3: TGTGCCGGTGGGGCAGGGGTGAACACTGAAGCTTTCTTT.

The DNA for the CDR3 is TGTGCCAGCAGCTTAAGGGGGACAGGGTGGGTGAACACTGAAGCTTTCTTT. Its translation: CASSLRGTGWVNTEAFF. The rearrangement links TRBV7-2 to TRBJ1-1; 9 bases are shared with TRBD1. CDR1 is SGHTA, CDR2 FQGNSA, per germline. V gave up 2 bases and J gave up 0 bases; unmatched junction bases: 7. The CDR3 sequence is 17 residues long.

The genes are TRBV6-1 and TRBJ2-1, with 7 bases matching TRBD1. The CDR3 is made up of 18 amino acids. Germline assignment: CDR1 MNHNS and CDR2 SASEGT. Trimming cost V 1 base and J 1 base; bases outside gene matches: 10. Here the CDR3 reads CASSEGGRDRASYNEQFF. The CDR3, as DNA: TGTGCCAGCAGTGAAGGAGGGAGAGACAGGGCGTCCTACAATGAGCAGTTCTTC.

The chain joins TRBV10-3 to TRBJ2-2; TRBD2 is a possible D gene (6 bases). Trimming removed 11 bases from V and 2 bases from J, with 18 bases in between. Germline V gives CDR1 ENHRY, CDR2 SYGVKD. CDR3 size: 15 residues. CDR3 coding DNA: TGTGCCTCCAGTGGCCCGGGACTTAACACCGGGGAGCTGTTTTTT. It translates to CASSGPGLNTGELFF.

The J gene is TRBJ1-2, the V gene TRBV6-5; D not resolved. The germline gives CDR1 MNHEY, CDR2 SVGAGI. This CDR3 has 13 amino acids. V was pared by 0 bases and J by 13 bases, with 15 bases between. CDR3 sequence reads: CASSYSAGRGGTF. The CDR3 DNA sequence: TGTGCCAGCAGTTACTCCGCTGGGCGCGGAGGCACCTTC.

There are a few counts of this clonotype. CDR3 loop: CASSLDYWREAFF. CDR3 sequence (DNA): TGTGCCAGCAGCCTGGATTACTGGAGAGAAGCTTTCTTT. The chain recombines TRBV7-2 with TRBJ1-1; the D is unclear. The CDR3 spans 13 residues. Germline lookup yields CDR1 SGHTA and CDR2 FQGNSA. The germline V and J ends were trimmed by 5 bases and 8 bases, with 15 bases remaining between them.

This clonotype was counted a few times. At one end, the junction sequence differs from germline, possibly due to a read error. CDR3 protein: CASTLGSETQYF. As DNA, the CDR3 is TGCGCCAGCACCTTGGGGTCCGAGACCCAGTACTTC. The chain couples TRBV5-1 to TRBJ2-5; D uncertain. The CDR3 runs to 12 residues. Germline CDR1 is SGHRS and CDR2 is YFSETQ.